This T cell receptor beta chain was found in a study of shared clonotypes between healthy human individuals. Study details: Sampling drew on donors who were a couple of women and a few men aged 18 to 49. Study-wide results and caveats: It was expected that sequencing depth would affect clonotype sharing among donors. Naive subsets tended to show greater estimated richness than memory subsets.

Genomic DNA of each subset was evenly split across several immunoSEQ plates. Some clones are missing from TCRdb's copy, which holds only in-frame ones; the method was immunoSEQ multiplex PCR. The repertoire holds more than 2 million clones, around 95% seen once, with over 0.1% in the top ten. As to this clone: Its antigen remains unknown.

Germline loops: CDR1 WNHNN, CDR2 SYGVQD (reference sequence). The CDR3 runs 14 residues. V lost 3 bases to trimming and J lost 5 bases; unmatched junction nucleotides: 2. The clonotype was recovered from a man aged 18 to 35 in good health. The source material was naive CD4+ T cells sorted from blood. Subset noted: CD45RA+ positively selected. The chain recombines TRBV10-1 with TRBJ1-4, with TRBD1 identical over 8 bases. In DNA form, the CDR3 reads TGCGCCAGCAGTGAAGCAGGGGGCAATGAAAAACTGTTTTTT. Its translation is CASSEAGGNEKLFF.